The present TCR beta chain was sequenced within a study of cytomegalovirus exposure and HLA in healthy donors (TCRdb year 2017). In the study overall: An earlier analysis of approximately 640 of the donors reported roughly 300 Gb of sequence data and some 120 million unique TCR beta sequences from around 200 million T cells. An early release covering 550 to 650 HLA-typed donors comprised about 300 gigabases of sequencing data and around 86 million unique TCR sequences. Of the 300 to 450 genotyped donors, 70% to 90% were placed in the genetic ancestry cluster associated with self-reported Caucasian donors. The aim of the study was to test whether cataloging public T cell receptors could identify signatures of past pathogen exposure. The T cell repertoires of some 670 subjects were profiled by immunosequencing and related to cytomegalovirus serostatus. A separate validation cohort of some 130 different subjects was used in addition to the roughly 700-subject first cohort. The study combined high-throughput TCR immunosequencing, statistical association of individual TCRs with disease status, and machine learning to predict cytomegalovirus infection status. To study patterns of TCR occurrence, a later analysis re-analyzed previously published TCR beta repertoires from hundreds of donors and added high-resolution HLA genotyping. The later analysis used no new phenotypic data to find candidate immune exposures, relying instead on TCR beta sequences and their occurrence across donors. To decide whether each TCR beta V gene segment behaved as functional or pseudogenic, an earlier analysis of 587 of the donors relied on high-throughput TCR beta sequencing. Alongside the repertoire data, information on donor age, sex, ethnicity and CMV serostatus was compiled. A later genetic analysis took genome-wide SNP genotypes for 398 of the 666 donors and used that subset as a discovery cohort. All discovery cohort repertoires had been generated on a single sequencing platform. HLA typing covered class I and class II loci at four-digit resolution. Typing coverage differed by locus: A, B, C, DRB1 and DQB1 were typed in roughly 620-630 donors, DQA1 in approximately 520, DPA1 in 600 to 610, and DPB1 in 400 to 490. About five DR-DQ haplotypes were handled as single units for association and clustering because linkage in the cohort was strong. Among about 400 genotyped donors of the cohort, an average of approximately 200,000 unique TCR beta nucleotide sequences was sequenced per donor, of which 15% to 20% were non-productive.

The paper's findings and limits, for the study overall: In a later genetic analysis, fewer N-insertions in productive TCRs were reported among donors in an Asian-associated ancestry cluster than the 666-donor mean. In a later analysis, the rate of TCR association differed among HLA loci, with DRB1 alleles having the most associated TCRs and HLA-C alleles having the fewest. In both the original and validation cohorts, the classifier was reported to diagnose cytomegalovirus status with high specificity and sensitivity. It was suggested by the authors that the approach could potentially be generalized to other disease states and immunological phenotypes. Because counts were too low, about 18 rarely observed V segments, including chromosome 9 orphons, were excluded from the earlier analysis of a few hundred of the donors. While some public TCRs were present in many individuals, most TCR sequences turned up only very rarely across donors. In an earlier analysis of approximately 590 of the donors, most TCR beta V segments appeared in productive rearrangements about 87% or about 30% of the time, broadly matching IMGT annotations. HLA typing was unavailable for some donors at each locus, so association tests used only the typed subset. For the cohort, immune exposure information was limited to CMV serostatus. According to a later analysis, parvovirus B19, influenza, CMV and Epstein-Barr virus appeared linked to several top co-occurrence clusters. Only TCR beta chains were sequenced in this cohort, and the absence of alpha or paired-chain data limited detectable features. A total of 150 or so TCR beta chains were listed by the study as associated with cytomegalovirus. A later analysis found that most CMV-associated TCR beta chains appeared HLA-restricted, with HLA associations seemingly driven largely by CMV exposure. A few of the identified cytomegalovirus-associated TCR beta chains were confirmed in vitro to be specific for cytomegalovirus antigens. A further reported finding was that TCR beta sequences accurately predicted the HLA-A and HLA-B alleles for most subjects in the first cohort. A cluster of highly shared sequence variants was judged likely to be a technical artifact of the sequencing pipeline. Correlated functional status among segregating V segments might reflect linkage disequilibrium, but an unknown experimental factor could not be ruled out. In a later genetic analysis, a missense DCLRE1C variant was associated with V-gene and J-gene trimming of TCR beta chains, and the association was replicated in an independent cohort. In a later analysis, HLA-associated TCR beta chains showed more clonal expansion and lower generation probabilities than non-associated chains that were equally common. When HLA alleles, especially DR and DQ, strongly co-occurred, TCR associations were difficult to assign to individual alleles. Sequencing depth was assumed to be roughly uniform across donors in the presence/absence analyses, though that assumption may not hold. Specific HLA alleles were associated with 16,951 TCR beta sequences at a false discovery rate of 0.05 in a later analysis.

Turning to this clone: No antigen is known for it. No quality values exist for individual bases; no much larger clone is one base distant.

The cohort was made up of about 670 healthy bone marrow donors. Cohort members were all nominally healthy when sampled, although unrecorded immune exposures were likely present. The donor tested CMV seronegative, placing the donor among the roughly 350 seronegative members of the cohort. A peripheral blood sample was collected from each donor, and TCR beta sequencing was performed on peripheral blood mononuclear cells. Genomic DNA extraction from the blood cell samples was performed with the Qiagen DNeasy Blood Extraction Kit. The library was built by means of the immunoSEQ multiplex PCR assay. A mixture of 60 forward primers for TCR Vbeta segments and 13 reverse primers for TCR Jbeta segments was used in the multiplex PCR. The CDR3 region of rearranged TCR beta genes was amplified from genomic DNA with a multiplex PCR assay. The amplified TCR beta libraries were sequenced on the Illumina HiSeq System as 87-base-pair reads. In the original analysis: A later analysis tallied 75 million to 85 million unique TCR beta chains across the approximately 670 repertoires, and some 10 million of those chains were shared by two or more donors. Raw reads were error-corrected and collapsed into unique sequences by a nearest-neighbor algorithm in which closely related sequences were merged to remove PCR and sequencing errors. To assign V, D and J gene segments, CDR3 sequences were aligned to IMGT reference sequences. For a sequence to be retained, at least a six-nucleotide match to both a V gene segment and a J gene segment was required. Rearrangements were called productive when the CDR3 lacked stop codons and stayed in frame with V and J; all others were non-productive. Following IMGT convention, CDR3 was defined as the stretch from the second conserved V-encoded cysteine to the conserved J-encoded phenylalanine. The earlier analysis of 500 to 600 of the donors excluded sequences that lacked an unambiguous match to a single V gene segment. An earlier analysis of just under 600 of the donors called V segments functional above 56.7% productive rearrangements and segregating when the between-donor standard deviation exceeded 5%. A statistical classification framework was built for diagnosing cytomegalovirus status from the catalog of TCR beta chain sequences. In a later analysis, V and J genes were assigned by comparing TCR nucleotide sequences against IMGT/GENE-DB human TR gene sequences. The TCRdist pipeline was used in a later analysis to assign CDR3 sequences and most-parsimonious VDJ recombination scenarios. In a later analysis, each TCR beta chain was defined by its CDR3 amino acid sequence together with its V-gene family, and reads without a unique V-gene family were excluded. In a later analysis, 500 to 700 highly shared, low-generation-probability nucleotide sequences were removed to address suspected cross-contamination and a sequencing artifact. For each public chain, a later analysis derived a clonal expansion index from normalized ranks of inferred template counts within each repertoire. In a later analysis, generation probabilities were computed with a VDJ recombination model fitted to out-of-frame rearrangements, and the resulting probabilities were checked against IGoR. In a later analysis, TCR-TCR, TCR-HLA and TCR-CMV co-occurrence was scored with hypergeometric tests, and a repertoire-size bias correction was applied to TCR pairs. False discovery rates were estimated in a later analysis by permuting HLA or CMV assignments 20 times. In a later analysis, co-occurring TCRs were grouped with DBSCAN, and TCRdist sequence similarity was added when clustering was performed within HLA-allele-positive subsets. For co-occurrence clustering, repertoires with fewer than 30,000 or more than 120,000 public chains were excluded, along with four to six repertoires with anomalous nucleotide sharing. TCRdb retrieved this table from immuneACCESS and kept in-frame rearrangements only. Not all clones are present; in checked studies, unresolved V genes account for under half, and no reason is known for the remainder. That table gives V, J and clone size, and the DNA gave D and trimming. The sample table holds roughly 97,000 clones, of which roughly two thirds were seen once. The ten largest account for less than 4.5% of the sample.

The sequencing input was PBMCs. The receptor was isolated from a middle-aged man in good health and CMV-seronegative.

The DNA sequence follows: TGTGCCAGTAGTATGGAGACCACGGTTAGCAATCAGCCCCAGCATTTT. Protein translation: CASSMETTVSNQPQHF. The receptor chain draws on TRBV19 and TRBJ1-5, with no confident D gene call. From the cysteine up to the phenylalanine, the CDR3 has a length of 16 residues. CDR3 DNA only is kept here, 48 bases in frame from base 1. From a lookup of the germline V gene (reference sequence), CDR1 and CDR2 are LNHDA and SQIVND. V was cut back by 3 bases and J by 0 bases, leaving a gap of 12 bases between them.